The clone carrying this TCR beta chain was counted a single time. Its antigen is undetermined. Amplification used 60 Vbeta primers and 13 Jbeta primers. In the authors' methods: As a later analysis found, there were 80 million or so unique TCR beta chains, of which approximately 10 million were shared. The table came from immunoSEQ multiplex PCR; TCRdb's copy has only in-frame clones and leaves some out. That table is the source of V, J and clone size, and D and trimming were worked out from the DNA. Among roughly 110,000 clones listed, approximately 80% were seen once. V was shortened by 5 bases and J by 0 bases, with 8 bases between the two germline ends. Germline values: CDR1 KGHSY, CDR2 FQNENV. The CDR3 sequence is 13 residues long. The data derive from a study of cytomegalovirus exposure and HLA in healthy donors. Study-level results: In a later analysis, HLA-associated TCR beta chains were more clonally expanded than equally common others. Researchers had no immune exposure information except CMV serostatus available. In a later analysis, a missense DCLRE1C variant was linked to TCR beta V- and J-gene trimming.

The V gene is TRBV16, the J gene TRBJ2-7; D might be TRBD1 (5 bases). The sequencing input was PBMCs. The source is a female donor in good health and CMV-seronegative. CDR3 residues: CASSRTSSYEQYF. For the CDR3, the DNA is TGTGCCAGCAGCAGGACAAGCTCCTACGAGCAGTACTTC.